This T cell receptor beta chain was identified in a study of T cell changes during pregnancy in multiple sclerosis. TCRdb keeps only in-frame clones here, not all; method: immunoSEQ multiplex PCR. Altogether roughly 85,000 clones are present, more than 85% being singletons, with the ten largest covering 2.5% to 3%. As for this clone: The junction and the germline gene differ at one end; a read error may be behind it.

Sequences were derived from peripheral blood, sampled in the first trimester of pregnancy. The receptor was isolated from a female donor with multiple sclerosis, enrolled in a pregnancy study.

The CDR3 DNA reads as TGTGCCAGCAGCTTCGGGAGGGCCCCCGGGGAGCTGTTTTTT. Amino acid sequence: CASSFGRAPGELFF. This chain uses TRBV5-1 with TRBJ2-2, with 8 bases matching TRBD2. Germline V gives CDR1 SGHRS, CDR2 YFSETQ. The CDR3 runs 14 residues.